This note documents a single TCR beta chain sequence. The source of the sample is a study of blood T cell repertoires in COVID-19. TCRdb keeps only in-frame clones here, not all; method: immunoSEQ multiplex PCR. The data show about 34,000 clones, approximately 93% seen once. There are 13 residues in the CDR3. V was trimmed by 5 bases and J by 5 bases, leaving 12 bases between them. The sequenced sample consisted of peripheral blood. The chain has TRBV12-3 or TRBV12-4 and TRBJ1-2; D might be TRBD1 (5 bases). This receptor was taken from a human donor in a cohort sampled during active COVID-19. In DNA form, the CDR3 reads TGTGCCAGCAGTCCCCTGGGACTTTATGGCTACACCTTC. It yields the protein CASSPLGLYGYTF.